These 28 T cell receptor beta chains were sequenced from one sample in a study of tumor-infiltrating lymphocytes in primary liver carcinoma. Researchers generated TCR beta cDNA from about 0.5 ug of total RNA, relying on a constant-region primer. ARM-PCR, slightly modified, supplied the TCR beta libraries through three nested multiplex PCR rounds. It was with TRBV1-TRBV30 forward primers and a C-beta reverse primer that the first two PCR rounds were run, at approximately 10 cycles each. TCRdb processed the multiplex PCR reads anew with MiXCR; each CDR3 protein has one entry. This table has 180,000 or so distinct CDR3 sequences, approximately 60% appearing once. Unsorted whole blood yielded the blood RNA, and germline DNA was also extracted. The sequenced sample was peripheral blood. The origin of the receptors is a man in his forties or fifties with primary liver carcinoma and hepatitis B virus infection.

The chain's CDR3 is CSVLTGETNEKLFF. The CDR3 nucleotides are TGCAGCGTGCTAACAGGGGAAACTAATGAAAAACTGTTTTTT. The V gene is TRBV29-1, the J gene TRBJ1-4; 7 bases fit TRBD1. V gave up 6 bases and J gave up 1 base; unmatched junction bases: 5. From germline, CDR1 is SQVTM and CDR2 ANQGSEA. CDR3 size: 14 residues.

To note about this clonotype: A much larger clone lies a single base off, so this may be a read error. The rearrangement joins TRBV29-1 to TRBJ2-7, with D uncertain. Germline V gives CDR1 SQVTM, CDR2 ANQGSEA. The CDR3 contains 13 residues. CDR3 sequence: CIVVRTLSYEQYF. The CDR3 coding sequence is TGCATCGTTGTTAGGACCCTCTCCTACGAGCAGTACTTC.

On this clonotype: Sequence at one end of the junction differs from germline and may be a read error. This sequence joins TRBV11-2 and TRBJ1-2; no clear D. Germline V gives CDR1 SGHAT, CDR2 FQNNGV. The CDR3 has 13 amino acids. CDR3 nucleotides: TGTACCAGCAGCTCCGGGAATTTCGGAGGCTACATCTTC. Translated, it gives CTSSSGNFGGYIF.

This clonotype was recorded a few times. This chain joins TRBV5-6 and TRBJ1-3, with a weak D call TRBD1 (5 bases). CDR1 SGHDT and CDR2 YYEEEE come from the germline V gene. CDR3 length: 16 residues. Trimming took 3 bases from V and 4 from J, leaving 17 bases between them. The CDR3 nucleotides read TGTGCCAGCAGCTCAACAGGTAGCTCGGGAGGAAACACCATATATTTT. Residues: CASSSTGSSGGNTIYF. The variable domain in full, completed from reference TRBV5-6 and TRBJ1-3, reads DAGVTQSPTHLIKTRGQQVTLRCSPKSGHDTVSWYQQALGQGPQFIFQYYEEEERQRGNFPDRFSGHQFPNYSSELNVNALLLGDSALYLCASSSTGSSGGNTIYFGEGSWLTVV.

This clonotype was recorded at least ten times. The chain links TRBV6-5 to TRBJ2-3, with TRBD2 as a possible D gene (5 bases). CDR3 size: 14 residues. Germline-derived CDR1 and CDR2 are MNHEY and SVGAGI. The ends were cut back, 4 bases at V and 2 bases at J, with 10 bases in the middle. The CDR3 sequence: CASSSRGNTDTQYF. CDR3 bases: TGTGCCAGCAGTTCCCGAGGGAACACAGATACGCAGTATTTT.

The chain recombines TRBV4-1 with TRBJ1-1; D perhaps matches TRBD1 (6 bases). V was clipped by 1 base and J by 11 bases, with 17 bases between them. CDR1 is MGHRA, CDR2 YSYEKL, per germline. The CDR3 loop spans 14 amino acids. Here the CDR3 reads CASSQATGNLEAFF. The CDR3 DNA follows: TGCGCCAGCAGCCAAGCAACAGGGAATTTGGAGGCTTTCTTT.

The V call is TRBV6-5, the J call TRBJ2-7; 7 bases agree with TRBD1. Unmatched junction bases numbered 10, after V lost 5 bases and J lost 0 bases. The germline V gene encodes CDR1 MNHEY and CDR2 SVGAGI. CDR3 size: 16 residues. The CDR3 DNA reads TGTGCCAGCAGTCTCACAGGGGCCAGACCCTCCTACGAGCAGTACTTC. Translation gives CASSLTGARPSYEQYF.

The chain uses TRBV7-3 and TRBJ2-3; TRBD2 matches at 7 bases. The ends lost 1 base at V and 1 base at J; junction bases unmatched: 8. There are 17 residues in the CDR3. Germline V gives CDR1 SGHTA, CDR2 FQGTGA. This chain's CDR3 is CASSLIGGGGGTDTQYF. CDR3 coding DNA: TGTGCCAGCAGCTTAATCGGTGGGGGGGGGGGCACAGATACGCAGTATTTT.

This clonotype was seen just once. The chain uses TRBV4-1 and TRBJ2-7; tentative D call: TRBD1 (6 bases). This CDR3 is built from 16 residues. In germline, CDR1 is MGHRA, CDR2 YSYEKL. Deletions cut 3 bases from V and 6 bases from J, with 21 bases between. DNA for the CDR3: TGCGCCAGCAGCCAGGGGGCAGGGCCACCGGTTGGCGAGCAGTACTTC. Encoded protein: CASSQGAGPPVGEQYF.

This clonotype was counted between two and nine times. The CDR3: CASSLSLAEYNEQFF. CDR3 nucleotides: TGTGCCAGCAGTTTAAGTTTAGCGGAATACAATGAGCAGTTCTTC. This rearrangement joins TRBV12-3 or TRBV12-4 to TRBJ2-1, with a tentative D call TRBD2 (6 bases). Trimming cost V 2 bases and J 4 bases, with 12 bases left between them. The CDR3 sequence is 15 residues long.

This clonotype was seen more than once but under ten times. The chain combines TRBV6-1 with TRBJ2-3; no clear D. Germline V gene data show CDR1 as MNHNS and CDR2 as SASEGT. V shed 10 bases and J shed 1 base, with 9 bases lying between them. The CDR3 is 12 residues long. This CDR3 is CATVSGTDTQYF. The DNA for the CDR3 is TGTGCCACTGTCTCGGGCACAGATACGCAGTATTTT.

In this sample, this clonotype turned up a few times. This chain links TRBV5-5 with TRBJ2-7; D remains unclear. The V gene lost 1 base and the J gene lost 3 bases, with 8 bases spanning the gap. The germline gives CDR1 SGHKS, CDR2 YYEKEE (reference sequence). This CDR3 has 13 residues. The CDR3 protein is CASSLSQIYEQYF. CDR3 bases: TGTGCCAGCAGCTTGTCTCAGATCTACGAGCAGTACTTC.

In nucleotides, the CDR3 is TGTGCCAACAGCCTGACAGGGGACACTGAAGCTTTCTTT. Its protein is CANSLTGDTEAFF. The chain recombines TRBV6-2 or TRBV6-3 with TRBJ1-1; TRBD1 matches 8 bases. There are 13 residues in the CDR3. Losses at the gene ends were 10 bases for V and 3 bases for J; bases not matched to a gene: 7. The germline V gene encodes CDR1 MNHEY and CDR2 SVGEGT.

V gene TRBV6-5 combines with J gene TRBJ2-7, with 12 bases matching TRBD2. The CDR3 runs to 16 residues. With 6 bases clipped from V and 0 bases from J, the junction kept 6 bases outside the gene matches. From germline, CDR1 is MNHEY and CDR2 SVGAGI. Here the CDR3 reads CASRQGTSGSSYEQYF. The CDR3 coding sequence is TGTGCCAGCAGACAAGGGACTAGCGGGTCCTCCTACGAGCAGTACTTC.

A word on this clonotype: Mismatch with germline at one junction end may stem from a read error. The rearrangement joins TRBV11-2 to TRBJ2-4; weak D call: TRBD2 (5 bases). The CDR3 has 17 residues. Germline values: CDR1 SGHAT, CDR2 FQNNGV. This CDR3 reads CASSLYSRALAKKIQYF. The CDR3 DNA reads TGTGCCAGCAGCTTATATTCGAGGGCGCTAGCCAAAAAAATTCAGTACTTC.

Concerning this clonotype itself: A much more abundant neighbour one base away suggests this may be a read error. J is TRBJ2-2 and V is TRBV4-1; no clear D. This CDR3 has 14 amino acids. Germline V lookup: CDR1 MGHRA, CDR2 YSYEKL. CDR3 bases: TGCGCCAGCAGCCAAGCCCTTGACACCGTGGAGCTGTTTTTT. Translated, it gives CASSQALDTVELFF.

This clonotype has just a few counts. In DNA, the CDR3 is TGTGCCAGCACCTCTCCCCAATCGGGGGTAGATGGCTACACCTTC. Its translation is CASTSPQSGVDGYTF. This chain connects TRBV5-4 to TRBJ1-2; D might be TRBD1 (5 bases). Trimming removed 6 bases at V and 6 bases at J, with 21 bases between. The CDR3 has 15 amino acids. Germline loops: CDR1 SGHNT, CDR2 YYREEE (reference sequence).

The chain joins TRBV7-9 to TRBJ2-1; perhaps TRBD2 as D (6 bases). Germline values: CDR1 SEHNR, CDR2 FQNEAQ (reference sequence). CDR3 length: 12 residues. V dropped 6 bases and J dropped 6 bases, with 9 bases sitting between them. The CDR3 is CASRFGGNEQFF. The DNA of the CDR3 is TGTGCCAGCAGATTCGGGGGCAATGAGCAGTTCTTC.

This clonotype was seen ten or more times. The chain recombines TRBV11-1 with TRBJ2-1; no definite D call. The CDR3 runs to 12 residues. The germline V gene encodes CDR1 SGHAT and CDR2 FQDESV (reference sequence). V dropped 2 bases and J dropped 7 bases, with 6 bases sitting between them. The CDR3 reads CASSLWANEQFF. The CDR3 DNA sequence: TGTGCCAGCAGCTTATGGGCGAATGAGCAGTTCTTC.

The chain uses TRBV6-6 and TRBJ2-1; D may be TRBD2 (5 bases). Trimming removed 2 bases from V and 0 bases from J, with 11 bases in between. The CDR3 is made up of 16 amino acids. Germline CDR1 MNHNY, CDR2 SVGAGI (reference sequence). CDR3 bases: TGTGCCAGCAGTTACCTAGTGGGAGCCTCCTACAATGAGCAGTTCTTC. It is translated as CASSYLVGASYNEQFF.

To note about this clonotype: Since a much larger clone is just one base distant, this may be a read error. This chain joins TRBV29-1 and TRBJ2-3, with a tentative D call TRBD1 (5 bases). The germline V gene has CDR1 SQVTM and CDR2 ANQGSEA. This CDR3 spans 11 amino acids. V shed 5 bases and J shed 11 bases, with 14 bases lying between them. DNA for the CDR3: TGCAGCGTTAAACAGGCACAGGTGCAGTATTTT. Translating gives CSVKQAQVQYF.

A note on this clonotype: One end of the junction varies from germline; a read error may be responsible. The CDR3 region is CASSLVGAGQETHYF. For the CDR3, the DNA is TGTGCCAGCAGCTTAGTAGGAGCAGGTCAAGAGACCCATTACTTC. The rearrangement joins TRBV11-2 to TRBJ2-5; D is unresolved. CDR1 and CDR2 from the germline V gene are SGHAT and FQNNGV. The CDR3 contains 15 residues.

This clonotype was counted many times. The chain has TRBV11-1 and TRBJ2-4; 10 nucleotides align to TRBD1. The CDR3 covers 17 residues. The V gene's germline CDR1 is SGHAT and CDR2 FQDESV (reference sequence). V shed 3 bases and J 6 bases; nucleotides not matched to a gene: 11. The CDR3 reads CASSFRPVGQGGNIQYF. CDR3 DNA sequence: TGTGCCAGCAGCTTCCGACCAGTTGGACAGGGGGGAAACATTCAGTACTTC.

This chain links TRBV9 with TRBJ2-1, with TRBD2 matching over 13 bases. J was trimmed by 11 bases and V by 3 bases; bases with no gene match: 8. The CDR3 runs to 15 residues. CDR1 SGDLS and CDR2 YYNGEE come from the germline V gene. The CDR3 region has the DNA TGTGCCAGCAGCGATGGGGGACTAGCGGGACAGAAGCAGTTCTTC. Translated, it gives CASSDGGLAGQKQFF.

Comment on this clonotype: A read error is possible here, since a much larger clone lies one base away. This chain uses TRBV11-2 with TRBJ2-1; 12 nucleotides align to TRBD2. Losses at the gene ends were 5 bases for V and 8 bases for J; bases not matched to a gene: 7. Per germline, CDR1 SGHAT and CDR2 FQNNGV. This CDR3 has 15 residues. CDR3 bases: TGTGCCAGCAGCACCTGGGCTAGCGGGAGGGATGAGCAGTTCTTC. This codes for CASSTWASGRDEQFF.

The chain couples TRBV14 to TRBJ2-3, with D possibly matching TRBD2 (5 bases). The CDR3 runs to 15 residues. Germline lookup yields CDR1 SGHDN and CDR2 FVKESK. V was pared by 3 bases and J by 5 bases, with 15 bases between. CDR3 loop: CASSHLRRAKDTQYF. CDR3 coding DNA: TGTGCCAGCAGCCACCTCCGGCGGGCGAAAGATACGCAGTATTTT.

Here the CDR3 reads CASSPGQGLFNSPLHF. For the CDR3, the DNA is TGTGCCAGCAGTCCGGGACAGGGGTTGTTTAATTCACCCCTCCACTTT. V and J are TRBV6-2 or TRBV6-3 and TRBJ1-6; 10 nucleotides align to TRBD1. CDR1 and CDR2 from the germline V gene are MNHEY and SVGEGT. CDR3 length equals 16 residues. V gave up 5 bases and J gave up 6 bases; unmatched junction bases: 7.

This clonotype has at least ten counts. The chain is built from TRBV11-1 and TRBJ2-7; 9 nucleotides align to TRBD2. Germline V gene sequence: CDR1 SGHAT, CDR2 FQDESV (reference sequence). The V and J ends lost 5 bases and 4 bases, in that order; junction bases with no gene match: 6. CDR3 length: 14 residues. CDR3 region: CASSPDSGRYEQYF. The CDR3 nucleotides are TGTGCCAGCAGCCCTGACAGCGGGAGGTACGAGCAGTACTTC.